The 32 T cell receptor beta chains listed next were all sequenced from one sample in a study of blood T cell repertoires in COVID-19. The table came from immunoSEQ multiplex PCR; TCRdb's copy has only in-frame clones and leaves some out. This table has 200,000 to 250,000 clones, approximately 80% appearing once. The source material was peripheral blood. The receptors stem from a human donor in a cohort sampled during active COVID-19.

About this clone: This specimen includes other DNA sequences encoding the same CDR3. The chain carries TRBV5-1 and TRBJ1-5; D may be TRBD1 (6 bases). V dropped 0 bases and J dropped 2 bases, with 6 bases sitting between them. The CDR3 has 14 residues. The V gene's germline CDR1 is SGHRS and CDR2 YFSETQ. The CDR3 DNA reads as TGCGCCAGCAGCTTGGCAGGGGGCAATCAGCCCCAGCATTTT. It is translated as CASSLAGGNQPQHF.

CDR3 region: CASRRNRNTGELFF. The DNA for the CDR3 is TGTGCCAGCCGTCGAAACAGGAACACCGGGGAGCTGTTTTTT. The chain carries TRBV6-5 and TRBJ2-2, with D unresolved. V gave up 8 bases and J gave up 1 base, with 11 bases separating them. Germline assignment: CDR1 MNHEY and CDR2 SVGAGI. The CDR3 spans 14 residues.

V gene TRBV10-3 combines with J gene TRBJ1-2, with D possibly being TRBD1 (5 bases). This CDR3 is built from 13 residues. The V end lost 8 bases, the J end lost 2 bases, and 12 bases lay between the germline ends. Germline V gene sequence: CDR1 ENHRY, CDR2 SYGVKD. The CDR3 nucleotides are TGTGCCATCTCCCGGCCAGGGAACTATGGCTACACCTTC. Its protein product is CAISRPGNYGYTF.

This sequence joins TRBV6-5 and TRBJ2-7, with 8 bases aligning to TRBD1. This CDR3 is 15 amino acids long. J gave up 5 bases and V 5 bases, and 11 bases lay outside the gene matches. Per germline, CDR1 MNHEY and CDR2 SVGAGI. The CDR3 spells CASSLFSGGWDEQYF. The CDR3, as DNA: TGTGCCAGCAGTCTATTTTCAGGGGGCTGGGACGAGCAGTACTTC.

The genes are TRBV2 and TRBJ1-1; D not certain. Trimming cost V 6 bases and J 5 bases, with 10 bases left between them. Germline CDR1 SNHLY, CDR2 FYNNEI. This CDR3 spans 12 amino acids. The chain's CDR3 is CASRRERTEAFF. The CDR3 DNA follows: TGTGCCAGCAGAAGAGAGCGGACTGAAGCTTTCTTT.

This chain joins TRBV6-5 and TRBJ2-2; D may be TRBD2 (7 bases). Trimming cost V 4 bases and J 3 bases, with 9 bases left between them. Germline assignment: CDR1 MNHEY and CDR2 SVGAGI. This CDR3 has 14 amino acids. CDR3 amino acids: CASSWGGHTGELFF. The CDR3 region has the DNA TGTGCCAGCAGTTGGGGGGGCCACACCGGGGAGCTGTTTTTT.

The chain joins TRBV6-6 to TRBJ2-7, with 9 positions matching TRBD1. This CDR3 has 14 amino acids. Germline CDR1 and CDR2: MNHNY and SVGAGI (reference sequence). V was clipped by 10 bases and J by 5 bases; unmatched bases: 12. CDR3 in DNA: TGTGCCACCCGGCCGGGGACAGGGCTGGACGAGCAGTACTTC. Protein: CATRPGTGLDEQYF.

This clone was counted a single time. The rearrangement uses TRBV6-5 and TRBJ1-1; the match to TRBD1 covers 7 bases. Looked up from germline, CDR1 is MNHEY and CDR2 is SVGAGI. The CDR3 has 15 residues. Trimming at V came to 5 bases and at J to 2 bases, leaving 8 bases not matched to a gene. CDR3 protein: CASSPYGTANTEAFF. CDR3 DNA: TGTGCCAGCAGTCCATACGGGACAGCAAACACTGAAGCTTTCTTT.

The V gene is TRBV6-7, the J gene TRBJ1-6; TRBD1 aligns across 9 bases. TRBV6-7 is sorted into the ORF group, with uncertain function. This CDR3 is built from 20 residues. J gave up 3 bases and V 1 base, and 13 bases lay outside the gene matches. CDR3 coding DNA: TGTGCCAGCAGTTACTTCCGGGACAGGGAATTCCCTATCTATAATTCACCCCTCCACTTT. Amino acid sequence: CASSYFRDREFPIYNSPLHF.

The gene calls are TRBV24-1 and TRBJ1-1, with unresolved D. The CDR3 has 14 residues. The germline gives CDR1 KGHDR, CDR2 SFDVKD. Trimming pared 3 bases from V and 10 bases from J, leaving 17 bases between. CDR3 bases: TGTGCCACCAGTGATCCGGTTCGGGGTTGGGGAGCTTTCTTT. As protein: CATSDPVRGWGAFF.

The chain has TRBV10-3 and TRBJ2-1; D may be TRBD2 (7 bases). The CDR3 runs to 16 residues. The germline V and J ends were trimmed by 9 bases and 0 bases, with 18 bases remaining between them. Per the germline V gene, CDR1 is ENHRY and CDR2 is SYGVKD. The CDR3 spells CAIKITRGHSYNEQFF. In DNA form, the CDR3 reads TGTGCCATAAAAATAACGCGGGGGCACTCCTACAATGAGCAGTTCTTC.

The chain recombines TRBV28 with TRBJ1-2; 7 nucleotides align to TRBD1. The V gene end was trimmed by 2 bases and the J gene end by 6 bases; junction bases not matched to a gene: 9. Germline V gene lookup returns CDR1 MDHEN and CDR2 SYDVKM. There are 15 residues in the CDR3. The CDR3 DNA follows: TGTGCCAGCAGTTTAGGGCAGGGGGAGATCCATGGCTACACCTTC. Translating gives CASSLGQGEIHGYTF.

This chain links TRBV28 with TRBJ2-3; TRBD1 is a possible D gene (6 bases). Germline V gene lookup returns CDR1 MDHEN and CDR2 SYDVKM. Trimming took off 4 bases at V and 3 bases at J, with 11 bases between the two ends. CDR3 length: 14 residues. The CDR3 protein is CASSSGTSTDTQYF. CDR3 sequence (DNA): TGTGCCAGCAGTTCCGGGACAAGTACAGATACGCAGTATTTT.

The chain combines TRBV24-1 with TRBJ2-7; perhaps TRBD1 as D (6 bases). The germline V and J ends were trimmed by 5 bases and 4 bases, with 8 bases remaining between them. Germline assignment: CDR1 KGHDR and CDR2 SFDVKD. This CDR3 has 12 amino acids. The CDR3 sequence is CATSGGQYEQYF. The CDR3 DNA follows: TGTGCCACCAGTGGTGGACAGTACGAGCAGTACTTC.

This clone appeared a few times. This chain connects TRBV7-2 to TRBJ2-7, with 7 nucleotides matching TRBD2. The V segment lost 3 bases and the J segment 11 bases; nucleotides outside the gene matches: 7. This CDR3 spans 12 amino acids. Germline V lookup: CDR1 SGHTA, CDR2 FQGNSA. The CDR3 region is CASSFTSAPEYF. The CDR3 DNA follows: TGTGCCAGCAGCTTCACTAGCGCGCCAGAGTACTTC.

This clone was recorded once. The J gene is TRBJ1-1, the V gene TRBV7-9; a possible D gene is TRBD1 (5 bases). V was cut by 4 bases and J by 5 bases, with 11 bases left in between. Germline V lookup: CDR1 SEHNR, CDR2 FQNEAQ (reference sequence). The length of the CDR3 is 13 residues. The CDR3 spells CASSWGEGTEAFF. DNA for the CDR3: TGTGCCAGCAGCTGGGGGGAGGGGACTGAAGCTTTCTTT.

The chain employs TRBV18 and TRBJ1-1; D may be TRBD1 (5 bases). CDR3 length equals 14 residues. V was shortened by 5 bases and J by 0 bases, with 10 bases between the two germline ends. Germline-derived CDR1 and CDR2 are KGHSH and LQKENI. The CDR3 loop reads CASSADSLNTEAFF. The CDR3 bases are TGTGCCAGCTCAGCCGACAGTCTGAACACTGAAGCTTTCTTT.

In this sample, this clone turned up once. The chain links TRBV6-2 or TRBV6-3 to TRBJ1-1; D is uncertain. The germline V gene encodes CDR1 MNHEY and CDR2 SVGEGT. V was clipped by 6 bases and J by 0 bases, with 8 bases between them. CDR3 length: 13 amino acids. DNA for the CDR3: TGTGCCAGCAGCAAGAACTTGAACACTGAAGCTTTCTTT. Protein: CASSKNLNTEAFF.

This chain connects TRBV18 to TRBJ2-2, with D maybe TRBD1 (5 bases). Trimming removed 2 bases at V and 5 bases at J, with 15 bases between. Germline CDR1 is KGHSH and CDR2 is LQKENI. This CDR3 comprises 16 residues. The CDR3 nucleotides read TGTGCCAGCTCACCAGACACAGGCCGCGAGACCGGGGAGCTGTTTTTT. Protein: CASSPDTGRETGELFF.

This rearrangement joins TRBV7-2 to TRBJ2-7; 7 bases map to TRBD1. There are 15 residues in the CDR3. Trimming at V came to 4 bases and at J to 0 bases, leaving 6 bases not matched to a gene. Germline V gene sequence: CDR1 SGHTA, CDR2 FQGNSA. CDR3 sequence reads: CASSSSTGISYEQYF. Here the CDR3 DNA reads TGTGCCAGCAGCTCATCGACAGGGATCTCCTACGAGCAGTACTTC.

This chain uses TRBV10-3 with TRBJ1-3, with D unclear. The germline CDR1 and CDR2 sequences are ENHRY and SYGVKD. Trimming left V 10 bases short and J 3 bases short, with 13 bases between. The CDR3 loop spans 13 amino acids. CDR3 sequence (DNA): TGTGCCACCATCAGAACAATTGGAAACACCATATATTTT. Amino acid sequence: CATIRTIGNTIYF.

The rearrangement joins TRBV2 to TRBJ2-5; D remains unclear. V was shortened by 7 bases and J by 1 base, with 13 bases between the two germline ends. The CDR3 has 14 amino acids. Germline V gives CDR1 SNHLY, CDR2 FYNNEI. In DNA form, the CDR3 reads TGTGCCAGCAATGTAGAACAGACCCAAGAGACCCAGTACTTC. As protein: CASNVEQTQETQYF.

This chain joins TRBV19 and TRBJ2-3; 10 bases are shared with TRBD2. Germline assignment: CDR1 LNHDA and CDR2 SQIVND (reference sequence). The CDR3 has 17 amino acids. V lost 7 bases, J lost 2 bases, and 12 bases stayed unmatched. The CDR3 sequence: CASKQIAGGFLTDTQYF. CDR3 nucleotides: TGTGCCAGTAAACAGATAGCGGGAGGATTTCTCACAGATACGCAGTATTTT.

The rearrangement joins TRBV28 to TRBJ1-6; 9 nucleotides align to TRBD1. Germline assignment: CDR1 MDHEN and CDR2 SYDVKM. Trimming at V came to 6 bases and at J to 14 bases, leaving 8 bases not matched to a gene. The CDR3 is 13 residues long. DNA for the CDR3: TGTGCCAGCAGCTGGGACAGGGCCCTCTCCCTCCACTTT. Encoded protein: CASSWDRALSLHF.

The gene calls are TRBV28 and TRBJ2-1; no reliable D call. CDR1 is MDHEN and CDR2 is SYDVKM in the germline V gene. Trimming shortened V by 5 bases and J by 7 bases, and 9 bases separated the two germline ends. The CDR3 is 12 amino acids. CDR3 nucleotides: TGTGCCAGCAGTCCCCTTAGTAATGAGCAGTTCTTC. It encodes CASSPLSNEQFF.

This clone appeared once. This chain joins TRBV25-1 and TRBJ2-2, with D perhaps TRBD1 (6 bases). Germline CDR1 is MGHDK and CDR2 is SYGVNS. Trimming took off 5 bases at V and 1 base at J, with 11 bases between the two ends. The length of the CDR3 is 15 residues. The CDR3 here is CASSYWTENTGELFF. In nucleotides, the CDR3 is TGTGCCAGCAGTTATTGGACAGAGAACACCGGGGAGCTGTTTTTT.

The gene calls are TRBV29-1 and TRBJ1-4; 11 bases line up with TRBD1. Germline CDR1 reads SQVTM; CDR2 reads ANQGSEA. The junction had 1 base not matched to a gene; V was cut back by 6 bases and J by 7 bases. This CDR3 is 12 amino acids long. The CDR3, as DNA: TGCAGCGTAGGGACAGGGGGTGAAAAACTGTTTTTT. It specifies CSVGTGGEKLFF.

The V and J genes are TRBV19 and TRBJ1-2; TRBD1 is a possible D gene (5 bases). Trimming cost V 6 bases and J 2 bases, with 16 bases left between them. This CDR3 has 15 amino acids. The V gene's germline CDR1 is LNHDA and CDR2 SQIVND (reference sequence). The DNA for the CDR3 is TGTGCCAGTAGCCCCACCCTTGACAGAAACTATGGCTACACCTTC. This codes for CASSPTLDRNYGYTF.

V gene TRBV3-1 (or the pseudogene TRBV3-2) combines with J gene TRBJ1-2, with 8 bases fitting TRBD1. Germline V gives CDR1 LGHDT, CDR2 YNNKEL (reference sequence). The CDR3 has 17 amino acids. With 3 bases clipped from V and 2 bases from J, the junction kept 11 bases outside the gene matches. As DNA, the CDR3 is TGTGCCAGCAGCCACCGTATCCCGGACAGGGTGAACTATGGCTACACCTTC. This encodes CASSHRIPDRVNYGYTF.

This clone has only a few counts. This sequence joins TRBV4-1 and TRBJ2-4; D is uncertain. From germline, CDR1 is MGHRA and CDR2 YSYEKL. V lost 6 bases and J lost 0, with 12 bases in between. CDR3 length: 15 amino acids. The CDR3 region has the DNA TGCGCCAGCAGGACCAGCGTCCTAGCCAAAAACATTCAGTACTTC. The encoded protein is CASRTSVLAKNIQYF.

The chain combines TRBV30 with TRBJ1-2, with TRBD1 identical over 7 bases. Trimming took 3 bases from V and 3 from J; bases not matched to a gene: 7. This CDR3 has 14 residues. The germline gives CDR1 GTSNPN, CDR2 SVGIG (reference sequence). CDR3 in amino acids: CAWSSARGDYGYTF. In DNA, the CDR3 is TGTGCCTGGAGCTCGGCCAGGGGGGACTATGGCTACACCTTC.

This clone was seen a few times. This chain links TRBV5-4 with TRBJ2-7; TRBD1 agrees at 9 bases. The CDR3 contains 15 residues. The V and J ends lost 4 bases and 0 bases, in that order; junction bases with no gene match: 5. The germline gives CDR1 SGHNT, CDR2 YYREEE (reference sequence). CDR3 bases: TGTGCCAGCAGCCCCCTACAGGGGGCCTCCTACGAGCAGTACTTC. Its translation is CASSPLQGASYEQYF.